Each of the 28 T cell receptor beta chains below was sequenced from the same sample in a study of blood T cell repertoires in COVID-19. Sequencing used immunoSEQ multiplex PCR; TCRdb keeps in-frame clones, though not all of them. The sample lists under 300,000 clones, around nine tenths occurring once. Source material: peripheral blood. The source of these receptors is a woman between 40 and 55 years old who had recovered from COVID-19.

The rearrangement links TRBV19 to TRBJ1-6; 9 bases line up with TRBD1. Germline CDR1 reads LNHDA; CDR2 reads SQIVND (reference sequence). There are 15 residues in the CDR3. Trimming removed 9 bases from V and 9 bases from J; junction bases left unmatched: 12. CDR3 sequence reads: CASGEAGQGSSPLHF. The CDR3 bases are TGTGCCAGCGGCGAAGCAGGACAGGGGAGTTCACCCCTCCACTTT.

J is TRBJ2-1 and V is TRBV19, with a possible D match to TRBD1 (6 bases). Trimming took 3 bases from V and 0 from J, leaving 9 bases between them. Germline assignment: CDR1 LNHDA and CDR2 SQIVND (reference sequence). The CDR3 contains 15 residues. The DNA of the CDR3 is TGTGCCAGTAGTATGTCCAGGGGCTCCTACAATGAGCAGTTCTTC. Its translation: CASSMSRGSYNEQFF.

This clone has a single count. The chain has TRBV12-3 or TRBV12-4 and TRBJ2-1; D is possibly TRBD1 (5 bases). The CDR3 runs to 12 residues. V lost 6 bases to trimming and J lost 8 bases, with 11 bases between them. The CDR3 region is CASSQRGYEQFF. CDR3 DNA: TGTGCCAGCAGCCAAAGGGGTTATGAGCAGTTCTTC.

V gene TRBV3-1 (or the pseudogene TRBV3-2) combines with J gene TRBJ2-3; 10 bases map to TRBD2. Germline V lookup: CDR1 LGHDT, CDR2 YNNKEL (reference sequence). V lost 7 bases, J lost 0 bases, and 4 bases stayed unmatched. This CDR3 contains 15 residues. In nucleotides, the CDR3 is TGTGCCAGCACCCAGACTAGCGGGAGCACAGATACGCAGTATTTT. This sequence encodes CASTQTSGSTDTQYF.

V is TRBV29-1 and J is TRBJ2-1, with 7 bases fitting TRBD2. V shed 0 bases, J shed 13 bases, and the junction held 6 bases outside the gene matches. Germline lookup yields CDR1 SQVTM and CDR2 ANQGSEA. The CDR3 consists of 12 residues. CDR3 bases: TGCAGCGTTGAAGATCTGGCTAGCGGCCAGTTCTTC. Protein sequence: CSVEDLASGQFF.

J is TRBJ2-1 and V is TRBV19; 11 positions match TRBD2. CDR1 is LNHDA and CDR2 is SQIVND in the germline V gene (reference sequence). The CDR3 is 18 residues long. The junction had 13 bases not matched to a gene; V was cut back by 4 bases and J by 5 bases. The CDR3 coding sequence is TGTGCCAGTAGTACCGACGTAGCGGGAGGGGGGTTCAACAATGAGCAGTTCTTC. This translates into CASSTDVAGGGFNNEQFF.

The rearrangement joins TRBV5-1 to TRBJ2-7; 9 bases agree with TRBD1. The germline V gene has CDR1 SGHRS and CDR2 YFSETQ. Unmatched junction bases numbered 4, after V lost 3 bases and J lost 0 bases. CDR3 length equals 15 residues. The CDR3 here is CASSYRTGVSYEQYF. The CDR3 coding sequence is TGCGCCAGCAGCTACCGGACAGGGGTCTCCTACGAGCAGTACTTC.

V and J are TRBV5-1 and TRBJ2-1, with D perhaps matching TRBD2 (5 bases). The CDR3 covers 16 residues. The V end was cut by 0 bases, the J end by 4 bases, with 14 bases between. Germline V gene data show CDR1 as SGHRS and CDR2 as YFSETQ. CDR3 DNA: TGCGCCAGCAGCTTGGGTAGAGGAGGAGATTACAATGAGCAGTTCTTC. Encoded protein: CASSLGRGGDYNEQFF.

The chain combines TRBV30 with TRBJ2-1; the D gene is possibly TRBD2 (6 bases). The germline V gene encodes CDR1 GTSNPN and CDR2 SVGIG (reference sequence). The V gene lost 0 bases and the J gene lost 5 bases, with 14 bases spanning the gap. The CDR3 is 15 residues long. CDR3 DNA: TGTGCCTGGAGTGTACTAGCATCGGTGGACAATGAGCAGTTCTTC. Translated, it gives CAWSVLASVDNEQFF.

In the case of this clone: Mismatch with germline at one junction end may stem from a read error. The CDR3 nucleotides are TGTGCCAGCAGCTTAGTACAGGGGGCGAAAGCCTTC. This encodes CASSLVQGAKAF. This sequence joins TRBV7-8 and TRBJ1-2, with 9 bases aligning to TRBD1. The length of the CDR3 is 12 residues. The germline V gene has CDR1 SGHVS and CDR2 FQNEAQ.

This clone occurred a few times. The J gene is TRBJ1-1, the V gene TRBV7-3, with 7 bases matching TRBD1. The length of the CDR3 is 14 residues. CDR1 and CDR2 (germline): SGHTA, FQGTGA. V trimming: 4 bases; J trimming: 4 bases; junction bases outside the gene matches: 6. The CDR3 DNA follows: TGTGCCAGCAGCTCGTCCAGGGGGGCCACTGAAGCTTTCTTT. Translating gives CASSSSRGATEAFF.

The rearrangement uses TRBV14 and TRBJ1-2; 7 bases are a match to TRBD1. Germline loops: CDR1 SGHDN, CDR2 FVKESK. The V and J ends lost 0 bases and 5 bases, in that order; junction bases with no gene match: 6. The CDR3 covers 15 residues. CDR3 sequence (DNA): TGTGCCAGCAGCCAAGACAGGGACAGCACTTATGGCTACACCTTC. Its protein is CASSQDRDSTYGYTF.

The chain recombines TRBV9 with TRBJ2-1, with D uncertain. The CDR3 contains 15 residues. Deletions cut 3 bases from V and 0 bases from J, with 10 bases between. Germline loops: CDR1 SGDLS, CDR2 YYNGEE. The chain's CDR3 is CASSAGGNSYNEQFF. The CDR3 coding sequence is TGTGCCAGCAGCGCCGGCGGAAACTCCTACAATGAGCAGTTCTTC.

This chain links TRBV18 with TRBJ2-2; 7 bases fit TRBD2. Germline CDR1 reads KGHSH; CDR2 reads LQKENI. V trimming: 3 bases; J trimming: 9 bases; junction bases outside the gene matches: 10. The CDR3 has 15 amino acids. The CDR3 DNA is TGTGCCAGCTCACCGGATAACGGGAGGAGCTGGGAGCTGTTTTTT. Encoded protein: CASSPDNGRSWELFF.

V and J are TRBV6-5 and TRBJ2-2; tentative D call: TRBD1 (5 bases). The V gene lost 6 bases and the J gene lost 7 bases, with 18 bases spanning the gap. Germline lookup yields CDR1 MNHEY and CDR2 SVGAGI. The CDR3 covers 15 residues. CDR3 residues: CASSPRTSVGGELFF. The CDR3, as DNA: TGTGCCAGCAGCCCCCGGACATCTGTCGGCGGGGAGCTGTTTTTT.

This chain joins TRBV30 and TRBJ1-4; 11 bases fit TRBD1. CDR3 length equals 15 residues. Germline trimming cut 8 bases from V and 0 bases from J; bases unmatched to any gene: 5. Germline V gives CDR1 GTSNPN, CDR2 SVGIG (reference sequence). The CDR3 nucleotides are TGTGCCCGGGGACAGGGGGGAACAACTAATGAAAAACTGTTTTTT. Amino acid sequence: CARGQGGTTNEKLFF. Together with reference TRBV30 and TRBJ1-4, the CDR3 gives the full variable domain: SQTIHQWPATLVQPVGSPLSLECTVEGTSNPNLYWYRQAAGRGLQLLFYSVGIGQISSEVPQNLSASRPQDRQFILSSKKLLLSDSGFYLCARGQGGTTNEKLFFGSGTQLSVL.

This chain connects TRBV6-4 to TRBJ1-1; the match to TRBD1 covers 8 bases. CDR1 is MRHNA, CDR2 SNTAGT, per germline. CDR3 length: 13 residues. Trimming cost V 9 bases and J 4 bases; bases outside gene matches: 7. The CDR3 here is CARRYRGSTEAFF. CDR3 DNA: TGTGCCAGAAGATACAGGGGGAGCACTGAAGCTTTCTTT.

The DNA of the CDR3 is TGTGCCAGCAGCCAAGGGGGCGTGGGTGAAAAACTGTTTTTT. Translated: CASSQGGVGEKLFF. V is TRBV3-1 (or the pseudogene TRBV3-2) and J is TRBJ1-4; D is perhaps TRBD1 (5 bases). Germline V gene lookup returns CDR1 LGHDT and CDR2 YNNKEL (reference sequence). The CDR3 loop spans 14 amino acids. V was clipped by 1 base and J by 7 bases, with 10 bases between them.

This rearrangement joins TRBV2 to TRBJ1-3, with D unresolved. The CDR3 totals 17 residues. Germline V gene data show CDR1 as SNHLY and CDR2 as FYNNEI. Trimming left V 5 bases short and J 0 bases short, with 17 bases between. CDR3 region: CASSPIVIPRSGNTIYF. The DNA for the CDR3 is TGTGCCAGCAGTCCTATCGTCATACCGCGCTCTGGAAACACCATATATTTT. Based on the CDR3 plus reference TRBV2 and TRBJ1-3, the full variable domain is EPEVTQTPSHQVTQMGQEVILRCVPISNHLYFYWYRQILGQKVEFLVSFYNNEISEKSEIFDDQFSVERPDGSNFTLKIRSTKLEDSAMYFCASSPIVIPRSGNTIYFGEGSWLTVV.

The rearrangement uses TRBV7-2 and TRBJ2-4; D might be TRBD2 (5 bases). The length of the CDR3 is 14 residues. The germline V gene has CDR1 SGHTA and CDR2 FQGNSA. Between the trimmed V and J ends, which lost 5 bases and 8 bases, there was a span of 16 bases. The CDR3 sequence is CASSARGFGDIQYF. DNA for the CDR3: TGTGCCAGCAGCGCCCGGGGTTTTGGTGACATTCAGTACTTC.

This chain links TRBV28 with TRBJ1-2, with D unresolved. Trimming left V 5 bases short and J 3 bases short, with 7 bases between. The CDR3 runs 12 residues. Germline V gene sequence: CDR1 MDHEN, CDR2 SYDVKM. The CDR3 protein is CASSPLYYGYTF. DNA for the CDR3: TGTGCCAGCAGTCCTCTCTACTATGGCTACACCTTC.

The genes are TRBV3-1 (or the pseudogene TRBV3-2) and TRBJ2-7; D might be TRBD1 (6 bases). Germline values: CDR1 LGHDT, CDR2 YNNKEL (reference sequence). Trimming shortened V by 2 bases and J by 2 bases, and 7 bases separated the two germline ends. This CDR3 has 13 residues. As DNA, the CDR3 is TGTGCCAGCAGCCAACAGGGGACCTACGAGCAGTACTTC. It codes for CASSQQGTYEQYF.

The V gene is TRBV6-5, the J gene TRBJ2-1, with TRBD2 as a possible D gene (5 bases). Trimming took 7 bases from V and 9 from J, leaving 22 bases between them. CDR1 and CDR2 (germline): MNHEY, SVGAGI. The CDR3 consists of 15 residues. In DNA form, the CDR3 reads TGTGCCAGCAAGGCTAGCACTGCGGTCTACGGTGAGCAGTTCTTC. This gives the protein CASKASTAVYGEQFF.

The V and J genes are TRBV5-8 and TRBJ2-7, with 7 positions matching TRBD2. The CDR3 is 15 residues long. V lost 1 base and J lost 0; bases outside the gene matches: 4. The germline gives CDR1 SGHTS, CDR2 YDEGEE. The CDR3 DNA is TGTGCCAGCAGCTTGATTCGGGACTACTCCTACGAGCAGTACTTC. This sequence encodes CASSLIRDYSYEQYF.

For this clone: Other DNA sequences in this specimen translate into the identical CDR3. This sequence joins TRBV3-1 (or the pseudogene TRBV3-2) and TRBJ2-2; 10 positions match TRBD2. The CDR3 is made up of 16 amino acids. Trimming cost V 2 bases and J 1 base; bases outside gene matches: 1. Germline CDR1 reads LGHDT; CDR2 reads YNNKEL (reference sequence). The CDR3 sequence is CASSQWTSGNTGELFF. The CDR3 DNA is TGTGCCAGCAGCCAATGGACTAGCGGGAACACCGGGGAGCTGTTTTTT.

The gene calls are TRBV10-3 and TRBJ2-1; 7 bases are shared with TRBD2. The junction had 6 bases not matched to a gene; V was cut back by 6 bases and J by 4 bases. The CDR3 has 14 amino acids. Looked up from germline, CDR1 is ENHRY and CDR2 is SYGVKD. CDR3 in DNA: TGTGCCATCAGCGCGGGAGAAGGATACAATGAGCAGTTCTTC. Its translation: CAISAGEGYNEQFF.

CDR3 amino acids: CASSPRLAGGQETQYF. DNA of the CDR3: TGTGCCAGCTCACCCCGGTTAGCCGGGGGCCAAGAGACCCAGTACTTC. The J gene is TRBJ2-5, the V gene TRBV18, with D perhaps matching TRBD2 (6 bases). Trimming took 3 bases from V and 1 from J, leaving 15 bases between them. This CDR3 has 16 residues. Germline assignment: CDR1 KGHSH and CDR2 LQKENI. Full variable domain (remainder filled in from reference TRBV18 and TRBJ2-5): NAGVMQNPRHLVRRRGQEARLRCSPMKGHSHVYWYRQLPEEGLKFMVYLQKENIIDESGMPKERFSAEFPKEGPSILRIQQVVRGDSAAYFCASSPRLAGGQETQYFGPGTRLLVL.

This rearrangement joins TRBV11-3 to TRBJ2-3, with TRBD1 identical over 9 bases. Germline assignment: CDR1 SGHNT and CDR2 YENEEA. V was pared by 4 bases and J by 1 base, with 6 bases of the junction left unmatched. The CDR3 runs to 16 residues. The CDR3 loop is CASSSTTGGRTDTQYF. The CDR3 bases are TGTGCCAGCAGCTCGACGACAGGGGGGCGCACAGATACGCAGTATTTT.